This T cell receptor beta chain was observed in a study of beta chain features in type 1 diabetes. Whole-study results and caveats: In type 1 diabetes patients, VDJ junctions had fewer insertions; deletions at these junctions were more frequent. Healthy donors had naive, central memory and Treg TCRB repertoires that appeared less similar than those seen among patients. Across all four CD4+ subsets, people with type 1 diabetes showed modestly shorter TCRB CDR3s.

Details on this clone: Its cognate antigen is unknown.

The CDR3 length is 14 residues. The germline gives CDR1 MNHNS, CDR2 SASEGT. V gave up 6 bases and J gave up 10 bases, with 19 bases separating them. Expressed TCRB transcripts were sequenced, since all the RNA that had been isolated was reverse transcribed. Libraries were prepared by immunoSEQ multiplex PCR; TCRdb keeps only in-frame clonotypes and omits some of them. The data show approximately 150,000 clones, roughly 10% seen once. The sequenced sample was central memory CD4+ T cells from blood. The sequence came from a man aged 30-40 years with type 1 diabetes. The chain couples TRBV6-1 to TRBJ2-1; a weak D match, TRBD2 (6 bases). The CDR3 loop is CASRGGLFEGEQFF. DNA for the CDR3: TGTGCCAGCAGGGGGGGACTTTTTGAAGGAGAGCAGTTCTTC.